This T cell receptor beta chain emerged from a study of technical replicates of blood from several donors. The repertoire was sequenced with immunoSEQ multiplex PCR; TCRdb's copy has only in-frame clones and lacks some. The data contain around 85,000 clones, approximately 94% of them singletons. The specimen sequenced was T cells isolated from PBMCs. This receptor was taken from a human donor in good health.

Here the CDR3 DNA reads TGTGCCACCAGCAGAGATGAGGGACAGCAAGAGACCCAGTACTTC. Its protein is CATSRDEGQQETQYF. The J gene is TRBJ2-5, the V gene TRBV15, with TRBD1 identical over 7 bases. The V and J ends lost 0 bases and 2 bases, in that order; junction bases with no gene match: 3. This CDR3 has 15 amino acids. Germline CDR1 reads LNHNV; CDR2 reads YYDKDF (reference sequence).